Listed below are T cell receptor beta chains from one sample, sequenced in a study of shared clonotypes between healthy human individuals. Here immunoSEQ multiplex PCR was the method, and the copy in TCRdb shows in-frame clones only, minus some. Found here are 2 million to 3 million clones, around nine tenths of them singletons; the top ten hold 0.13% to 0.15%. Sequencing input: naive CD4+ T cells sorted from blood. The origin of the receptors is a man younger than 35 in good health. Both conserved end residues are part of each CDR3. A D gene is named only where the DNA matches it firmly. Clone size is given for some rows only: seen once, a few or many times, or a class if the clone is expanded.

-	-	TRBV11-3	TRBJ2-3	TGTGCCAGCAGCCGCCGACTAGTGGATACGCAGTATTTT	CASSRRLVDTQYF
-	-	TRBV9	TRBJ2-1	TGTGCCAGCAGCGTAGATGCAGGACCGAGCTCCTACAATGAGCAGTTCTTC	CASSVDAGPSSYNEQFF
-	-	TRBV25-1	TRBJ1-1	TGTGCCAGCAGTGAGTCAGTTGTGACTTTCTTT	CASSESVVTFF
-	once	TRBV30	TRBJ2-3	TGTGCCTGGAGTGCCCACGGACAGACAGATACGCAGTATTTT	CAWSAHGQTDTQYF
TRBD2	-	TRBV2	TRBJ2-2	TGTGCCAGCAGTGAAAAGGGCGGGAGGAACACCGGGGAGCTGTTTTTT	CASSEKGGRNTGELFF
-	few	TRBV20-1	TRBJ2-7	TGCAGTGCTAGAGAGAGCTACGAGCAGTACTTC	CSARESYEQYF
-	-	TRBV7-2	TRBJ1-4	TGTGCCAGCAGCTTAGTAGGAGGGTTTGGTGAAAAACTGTTTTTT	CASSLVGGFGEKLFF
-	-	TRBV5-1	TRBJ1-1	TGCGCCAGCAGCTTGGCCGAGGGGATGAACACTGAAGCTTTCTTT	CASSLAEGMNTEAFF
TRBD2	-	TRBV5-1	TRBJ2-5	TGCGCCAGCAGCTTGGTTCTAGCGGCAGATGGGACCCAGTACTTC	CASSLVLAADGTQYF
-	-	TRBV19	TRBJ1-2	TGTGCCAGTAGCATGAATTCCGTCCTTGGCTACACCTTC	CASSMNSVLGYTF
TRBD1	-	TRBV7-9	TRBJ1-2	TGTGCCAGCAGCTTACAGGGGGCCTACTATGGCTACACCTTC	CASSLQGAYYGYTF
TRBD1	-	TRBV27	TRBJ2-1	TGTGCCAGCAGTAAAGGGACAGCACAGTACTCCTACAATGAGCAGTTCTTC	CASSKGTAQYSYNEQFF
-	-	TRBV7-9	TRBJ2-1	TGTGCCAGCAGCTTAGCTCTTACGTCAGATGAGCAGTTCTTC	CASSLALTSDEQFF
-	-	TRBV5-4	TRBJ2-7	TGTGCCAGCAGCTTGGGTGCTAGCGACTCCTACGAGCAGTACTTC	CASSLGASDSYEQYF
TRBD1	-	TRBV14	TRBJ2-2	TGTGCCAGCAGACGGGACAGGGTCGAGGTCGGGGAGCTGTTTTTT	CASRRDRVEVGELFF
TRBD1	-	TRBV27	TRBJ2-1	TGTGCCAGCAGTTCAGGACAGGTTGGGATCAATGAGCAGTTCTTC	CASSSGQVGINEQFF
-	-	TRBV28	TRBJ2-6	TGTGCCAGCAGTCCGGGCCCCTCTGGGGCCAACGTCCTGACTTTC	CASSPGPSGANVLTF